The 15 T cell receptor beta chains below come from one sample, sequenced in a study of cytomegalovirus exposure and HLA in healthy donors (dated by TCRdb to about 2017). Library prep was done by the immunoSEQ multiplex PCR assay. The immuneACCESS repertoire file appears here via TCRdb, limited to in-frame rearrangements. These files lack a portion of the clones; in checked studies, under half of the deficit traces to unresolved V genes, and the cause of the others is not known. In this sample the table shows 90,000 to 130,000 clones, over 75% of which occur a single time. The top ten clonotypes cover roughly 1.4% of the sample. The material sequenced was PBMCs. These receptors all stem from a young woman in good health and CMV-seropositive.

This clone is a singleton in its sample. Here the CDR3 reads CASSLRLKGSRYEQYF. CDR3 DNA sequence: TGTGCCAGCAGCCTTAGGTTGAAGGGGTCACGCTACGAGCAGTACTTC. This rearrangement joins TRBV13 to TRBJ2-7; D is possibly TRBD1 (5 bases). Trimming cost V 5 bases and J 3 bases, with 20 bases left between them. Germline CDR1 PRHDT, CDR2 FYEKMQ (reference sequence). The CDR3 is made up of 16 amino acids.

The rearrangement uses TRBV4-2 and TRBJ2-3, with TRBD2 matching 12 bases. Germline lookup yields CDR1 LGHNA and CDR2 YNFKEQ. CDR3 length: 16 residues. The V segment lost 0 bases and the J segment 6 bases; nucleotides outside the gene matches: 4. CDR3 bases: TGTGCCAGCAGCCAAGATGGGCTAGCGGGGGGGGATACGCAGTATTTT. This translates into CASSQDGLAGGDTQYF.

The rearrangement uses TRBV6-4 and TRBJ2-5; 7 nucleotides align to TRBD1. The CDR3 loop spans 13 amino acids. Germline V lookup: CDR1 MRHNA, CDR2 SNTAGT. V gave up 5 bases and J gave up 5 bases; unmatched junction bases: 5. The CDR3 loop is CASSNNRGETQYF. CDR3 nucleotide sequence: TGTGCCAGCAGTAATAACAGGGGCGAGACCCAGTACTTC.

CDR3 coding DNA: TGCAGCGTCCCGGGGACAGGAGGGACTAGCACAGATACGCAGTATTTT. Amino acid sequence: CSVPGTGGTSTDTQYF. The chain employs TRBV29-1 and TRBJ2-3; 8 bases are a match to TRBD1. After removal of 6 bases from V and 0 bases from J, the junction contained 11 bases not matched to a gene. CDR3 length: 16 amino acids. Germline V gives CDR1 SQVTM, CDR2 ANQGSEA.

The rearrangement links TRBV5-6 to TRBJ2-1; the match to TRBD1 covers 7 bases. This CDR3 has 14 amino acids. The V segment lost 6 bases and the J segment 4 bases; nucleotides outside the gene matches: 7. CDR1 is SGHDT and CDR2 is YYEEEE in the germline V gene. The DNA for the CDR3 is TGTGCCAGCATTCGTGGGACAGAGTACAATGAGCAGTTCTTC. This encodes CASIRGTEYNEQFF.

The CDR3 DNA reads TGTGCCAGCAGTTCGCGGCCGGGACAGGGGGTTACCGGGGAGCTGTTTTTT. Translation: CASSSRPGQGVTGELFF. The chain recombines TRBV11-2 with TRBJ2-2, with TRBD1 identical over 11 bases. Germline lookup yields CDR1 SGHAT and CDR2 FQNNGV. V trimming: 6 bases; J trimming: 5 bases; junction bases outside the gene matches: 11. This CDR3 spans 17 amino acids. Using reference TRBV11-2 and TRBJ2-2 for the parts outside the CDR3, the full variable domain is EAGVAQSPRYKIIEKRQSVAFWCNPISGHATLYWYQQILGQGPKLLIQFQNNGVVDDSQLPKDRFSAERLKGVDSTLKIQPAKLEDSAVYLCASSSRPGQGVTGELFFGEGSRLTVL.

This clone was recorded once. Germline and junction disagree at one end, which may indicate a read error. V and J are TRBV30 and TRBJ1-4; 8 bases are a match to TRBD1. The germline CDR1 and CDR2 sequences are GTSNPN and SVGIG (reference sequence). This CDR3 comprises 16 residues. CDR3 bases: TGTGCCTGGAATAGGGATCGGCAGGGGGCAAGGGAAAAGCTGTTTTTT. Translation gives CAWNRDRQGAREKLFF. The full variable domain, rest sourced from reference TRBV30 and TRBJ1-4, is SQTIHQWPATLVQPVGSPLSLECTVEGTSNPNLYWYRQAAGRGLQLLFYSVGIGQISSEVPQNLSASRPQDRQFILSSKKLLLSDSGFYLCAWNRDRQGAREKLFFGSGTQLSVL.

The CDR3 nucleotides are TGTGCCAGCAGTTACGGGACAGGGGCAGGGAATTCACCCCTCCACTTT. Residues: CASSYGTGAGNSPLHF. V gene TRBV6-6 combines with J gene TRBJ1-6; 10 bases align to TRBD1. V gave up 2 bases and J gave up 7 bases; unmatched junction bases: 5. This CDR3 is built from 16 residues. Germline values: CDR1 MNHNY, CDR2 SVGAGI (reference sequence).

V and J are TRBV6-6 and TRBJ2-4; a possible D gene is TRBD2 (5 bases). The CDR3 covers 14 residues. With 9 bases removed from V and 2 bases from J, the gap between germline ends came to 14 bases. Germline loops: CDR1 MNHNY, CDR2 SVGAGI (reference sequence). The CDR3 loop is CASTFGETKNIQYF. As DNA, the CDR3 is TGTGCCAGTACCTTCGGGGAGACCAAAAACATTCAGTACTTC.

The chain links TRBV2 to TRBJ2-3, with 14 bases that match TRBD2. Germline V gives CDR1 SNHLY, CDR2 FYNNEI. V lost 4 bases to trimming and J lost 8 bases; unmatched junction nucleotides: 11. The CDR3 spans 17 residues. The CDR3 nucleotides are TGTGCCAGCAGTGGAGCCGGGACTAGCGGGAGCGGGGGTACGCAGTATTTT. Its translation: CASSGAGTSGSGGTQYF.

This sequence joins TRBV9 and TRBJ2-1; 8 bases agree with TRBD2. V lost 1 base, J lost 3 bases, and 3 bases stayed unmatched. CDR3 length: 15 amino acids. Germline-derived CDR1 and CDR2 are SGDLS and YYNGEE. CDR3 sequence (DNA): TGTGCCAGCAGCGTACTAGCGGGCATCTACAATGAGCAGTTCTTC. It encodes CASSVLAGIYNEQFF. Full variable domain (missing parts from reference TRBV9 and TRBJ2-1): DSGVTQTPKHLITATGQRVTLRCSPRSGDLSVYWYQQSLDQGLQFLIQYYNGEERAKGNILERFSAQQFPDLHSELNLSSLELGDSALYFCASSVLAGIYNEQFFGPGTRLTVL.

The chain carries TRBV28 and TRBJ1-2; D gene unclear. Deletions cut 5 bases from V and 4 bases from J, with 8 bases between. This CDR3 region has 12 residues. The V gene's germline CDR1 is MDHEN and CDR2 SYDVKM. The CDR3: CASSPDIYGYTF. CDR3 bases: TGTGCCAGCAGTCCCGACATCTATGGCTACACCTTC.

The chain uses TRBV9 and TRBJ2-3; 7 nucleotides align to TRBD1. The junction had 12 bases not matched to a gene; V was cut back by 2 bases and J by 9 bases. The CDR3 contains 15 residues. Germline CDR1 and CDR2: SGDLS and YYNGEE. The CDR3 coding sequence is TGTGCCAGCAGCGTGAAGGACAGGCCCGTAGAGACGCAGTATTTT. As protein: CASSVKDRPVETQYF.

The V and J genes are TRBV13 and TRBJ2-3; 10 nucleotides align to TRBD2. Germline lookup yields CDR1 PRHDT and CDR2 FYEKMQ (reference sequence). The V gene end was trimmed by 5 bases and the J gene end by 2 bases; junction bases not matched to a gene: 7. The CDR3 has 16 amino acids. The CDR3 protein is CASSIGGLAITDTQYF. The CDR3 nucleotides are TGTGCCAGCAGCATCGGGGGACTAGCGATCACAGATACGCAGTATTTT.

The V gene is TRBV21-1, the J gene TRBJ1-6. TRBV21-1 is termed a pseudogene. The CDR3 has 14 amino acids. CDR3 protein: CASSPYRRGSPLHF. In DNA form, the CDR3 reads TGTGCCAGCAGCCCCTACCGGAGGGGCTCACCCCTCCACTTT.